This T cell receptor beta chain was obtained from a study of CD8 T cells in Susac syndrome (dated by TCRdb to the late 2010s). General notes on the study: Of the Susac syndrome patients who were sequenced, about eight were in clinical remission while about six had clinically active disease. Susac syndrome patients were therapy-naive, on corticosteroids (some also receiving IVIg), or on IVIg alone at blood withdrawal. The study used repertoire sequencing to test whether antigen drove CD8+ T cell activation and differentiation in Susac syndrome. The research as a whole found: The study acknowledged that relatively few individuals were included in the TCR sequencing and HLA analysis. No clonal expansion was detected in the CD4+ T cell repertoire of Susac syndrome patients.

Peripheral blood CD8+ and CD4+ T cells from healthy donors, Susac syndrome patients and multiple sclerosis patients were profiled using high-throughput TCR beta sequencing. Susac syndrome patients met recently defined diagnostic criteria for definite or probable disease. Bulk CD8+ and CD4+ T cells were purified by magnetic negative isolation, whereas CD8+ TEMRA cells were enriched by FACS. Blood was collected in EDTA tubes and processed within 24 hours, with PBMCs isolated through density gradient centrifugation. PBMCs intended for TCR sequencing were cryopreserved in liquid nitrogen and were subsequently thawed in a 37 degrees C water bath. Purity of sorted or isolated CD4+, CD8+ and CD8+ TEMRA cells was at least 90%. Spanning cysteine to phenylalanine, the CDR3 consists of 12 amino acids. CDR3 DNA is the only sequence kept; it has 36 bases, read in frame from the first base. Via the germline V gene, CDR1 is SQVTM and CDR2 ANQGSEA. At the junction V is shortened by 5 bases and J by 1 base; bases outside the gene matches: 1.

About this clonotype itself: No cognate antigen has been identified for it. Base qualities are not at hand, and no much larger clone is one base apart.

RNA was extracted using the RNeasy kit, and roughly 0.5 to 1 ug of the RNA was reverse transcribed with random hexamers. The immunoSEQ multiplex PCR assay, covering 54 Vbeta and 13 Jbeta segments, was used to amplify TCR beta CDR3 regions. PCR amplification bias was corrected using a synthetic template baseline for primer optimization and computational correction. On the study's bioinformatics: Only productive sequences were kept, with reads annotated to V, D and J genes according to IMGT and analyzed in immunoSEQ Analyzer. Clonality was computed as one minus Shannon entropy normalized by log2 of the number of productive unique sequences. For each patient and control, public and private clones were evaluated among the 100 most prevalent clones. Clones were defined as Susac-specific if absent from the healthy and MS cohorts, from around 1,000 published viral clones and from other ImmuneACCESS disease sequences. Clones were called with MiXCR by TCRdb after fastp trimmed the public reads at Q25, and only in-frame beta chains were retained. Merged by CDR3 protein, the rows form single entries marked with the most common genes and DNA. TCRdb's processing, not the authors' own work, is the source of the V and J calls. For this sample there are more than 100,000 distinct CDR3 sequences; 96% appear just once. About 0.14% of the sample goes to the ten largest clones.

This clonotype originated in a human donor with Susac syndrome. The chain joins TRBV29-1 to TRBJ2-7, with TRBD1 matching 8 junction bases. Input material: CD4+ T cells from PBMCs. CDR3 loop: CSVRQGSYEQYF. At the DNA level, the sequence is TGCAGCGTTAGACAGGGGTCCTACGAGCAGTACTTC.